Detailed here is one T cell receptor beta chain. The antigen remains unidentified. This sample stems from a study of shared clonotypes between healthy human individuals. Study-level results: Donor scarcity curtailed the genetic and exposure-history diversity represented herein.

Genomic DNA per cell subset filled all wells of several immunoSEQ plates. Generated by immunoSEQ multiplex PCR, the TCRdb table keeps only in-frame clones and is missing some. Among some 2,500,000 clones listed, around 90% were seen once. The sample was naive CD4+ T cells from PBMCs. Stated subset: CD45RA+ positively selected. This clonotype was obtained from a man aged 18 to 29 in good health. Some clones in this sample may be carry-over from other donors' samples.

This CDR3 is CASSLGAQQFF. DNA for the CDR3: TGTGCCAGCAGCTTAGGCGCCCAGCAGTTCTTC. V usage is TRBV7-2 and J usage is TRBJ2-1, with D uncertain. The CDR3 has 11 residues. Germline V lookup: CDR1 SGHTA, CDR2 FQGNSA. V lost 1 base and J lost 11, with 6 bases in between.